This T cell receptor (beta chain) comes out of a study of cytomegalovirus exposure and HLA in healthy donors. This clone was counted a single time. CDR3 length: 21 amino acids. V gave up 0 bases and J gave up 0 bases; unmatched junction bases: 17. In germline, CDR1 is MGHRA, CDR2 YSYEKL. Primers included in the PCR were 60 Vbeta and 13 Jbeta primers. The method was immunoSEQ multiplex PCR; TCRdb's version includes in-frame clones alone and lacks a portion of them. The repertoire has about 140,000 clones, 76% of them found once; the top ten carry roughly 1.9%. Sequenced material: PBMCs. The TCR comes from a man aged 40-49 years in good health and CMV-seronegative. The chain recombines TRBV4-1 with TRBJ2-1; TRBD1 matches 7 bases. The CDR3 nucleotides are TGCGCCAGCAGCCAAGATACCACGACCCCCTCGGGGACAGTCTCCTACAATGAGCAGTTCTTC. Translation: CASSQDTTTPSGTVSYNEQFF.